This T cell receptor (beta chain) was found in a study of cytomegalovirus exposure and HLA in healthy donors. Study information: The same platform used for the approximately 700 first-cohort repertoires was also used for the 100 to 150 validation repertoires, as a later analysis reported. Study-level points and caveats: Researchers counted around 180 TCR beta chains as cytomegalovirus-associated. As confirmed in vitro, a few CMV-associated chains were specific for CMV antigens.

As for this clone: Its antigen is undetermined.

The V gene end was trimmed by 10 bases and the J gene end by 8 bases; junction bases not matched to a gene: 12. The germline CDR1 and CDR2 sequences are MNHEY and SMNVEV (reference sequence). The CDR3 is 14 residues long. Profiled with immunoSEQ multiplex PCR; TCRdb holds only in-frame clones, not every one. There are 250,000 or so clones in the sample; about 86% occur only once, and about 2.5% lies in the top ten. It was the approximately 120-subject validation cohort, separate from the roughly 700-subject first cohort, to which the donors belonged. The sample consisted of PBMCs. The chain recombines TRBV27 with TRBJ2-3; 10 bases are a match to TRBD2. This sequence originates from a man between 18 and 35 years old in good health and CMV-seronegative. DNA of the CDR3: TGTGCCACCGAAAACAGCGGGAGGGAAGGTACGCAGTATTTT. As protein: CATENSGREGTQYF.